These T cell receptor beta chains were read from a single sample in a study of vaccination and CD4 T cells after COVID-19. TCRdb re-analysed the PCR reads in MiXCR, keeping a single row per CDR3 protein. The table shows under 11,000 distinct CDR3 sequences, with roughly 27% occurring only once. Antigens for these TCRs are unknown. The source material was CD4+ T cells from blood, cultured in vitro, sampled after SARS-CoV-2 vaccination. All receptors derive from a human donor who had recovered from COVID-19. CDR3s include the opening cysteine and the closing phenylalanine or tryptophan. The D gene is left open where the match is weak. Only some rows state a clone size, as once, few, many or a class for expanded clones.

len,j_gene,v_gene,abundance,d_gene,CDR3nt,CDR3aa
16,TRBJ1-1,TRBV6-1,.,.,TGTGCCAGCAAAATATCTCCGCGTACCCCGAACACTGAAGCTTTCTTT,CASKISPRTPNTEAFF
16,TRBJ2-7,TRBV7-2,few,TRBD2,TGTGCCAGCAGCCTAAGTTCGGCGGGAGGGGCCTACGAGCAGTACTTC,CASSLSSAGGAYEQYF
13,TRBJ2-1,TRBV2,few,.,TGTGCCAGCAGTGGTCTAGCGAGGGGTGAGCAGTTCTTC,CASSGLARGEQFF
13,TRBJ2-3,TRBV28,few,.,TGTGCCAGCAGTGGGACACTCCGCGATACGCAGTATTTT,CASSGTLRDTQYF
15,TRBJ1-6,TRBV5-4,few,.,TGTGCCAGCAGCCCGACAGGAACCTATAATTCACCCCTCCACTTT,CASSPTGTYNSPLHF
14,TRBJ1-2,TRBV19,.,.,TGTGCCAGTAGTGGTCGGGGCCGAATTGATGGCTACACCTTC,CASSGRGRIDGYTF
15,TRBJ2-1,TRBV28,few,TRBD2,TGTGCCAGCAGCATTAGCGGGAAGGGCGACAATGAGCAGTTCTTC,CASSISGKGDNEQFF
18,TRBJ2-5,TRBV5-6,.,TRBD2,TGTGCCAGCAGCTCTAATTGGCTAGCGGGAGGGCCCGGGGAGACCCAGTACTTC,CASSSNWLAGGPGETQYF
15,TRBJ2-3,TRBV28,.,.,TGTGCCAGCAGTGCAGAGAGGGCCTACACAGATACGCAGTATTTT,CASSAERAYTDTQYF
15,TRBJ2-7,TRBV6-2/TRBV6-3,.,.,TGTGCCACGGGCACCGATCGGGGACGCGGTAACGAGCAGTACTTC,CATGTDRGRGNEQYF
13,TRBJ1-6,TRBV2,.,.,TGTGCCAGCAATTGGGACCTGGGGTCACCCCTCCACTTT,CASNWDLGSPLHF
16,TRBJ2-5,TRBV20-1,.,TRBD2,TGCAGTGCTAGAGATCGCCGCGGGAGGGCCGGTGAGACCCAGTACTTC,CSARDRRGRAGETQYF
16,TRBJ2-7,TRBV11-1,.,.,TGTGCCAGCTCTAACCTCTGGCGGGGAACAAGCTACGAGCAGTACTTC,CASSNLWRGTSYEQYF
15,TRBJ2-3,TRBV7-9,.,TRBD2,TGTGCCAGCTCGGGGGGGAGTGTGCGCACAGATACGCAGTATTTT,CASSGGSVRTDTQYF
16,TRBJ2-1,TRBV12-3/TRBV12-4,.,TRBD2,TGTGCCAGCAGTGCACAACTAGCGGGAGGGGGCAATGAGCAGTTCTTC,CASSAQLAGGGNEQFF
12,TRBJ1-4,TRBV7-2,few,.,TGTGCCAGCAGCTTTTCAGCTGAAAAACTGTTTTTT,CASSFSAEKLFF
17,TRBJ2-3,TRBV5-4,.,TRBD1,TGTGCCAGCAGCTCCTATCGAGGGGGCTCGGGCACAGATACGCAGTATTTT,CASSSYRGGSGTDTQYF
17,TRBJ1-5,TRBV6-1,.,.,TGTGCCAGCAGTGCTCCTTCGGGGGGGCGAAGCAATCAGCCCCAGCATTTT,CASSAPSGGRSNQPQHF
13,TRBJ1-1,TRBV5-4,few,TRBD1,TGTGCCAGCAGCTCCGGACAGGGGGTGGTAGCTTTCTTT,CASSSGQGVVAFF